The clone carrying this TCR beta chain was recorded at least ten times. This sample stems from a study of glioma-infiltrating T cells. The iRepertoire nested amplicon-rescue multiplex PCR amplified TCR alpha and beta CDR3s from RNA. MiXCR was run by TCRdb on the multiplex PCR reads, yielding one entry per CDR3 protein. The top ten hold 5% to 6.5% of the sample, which has about 45,000 distinct CDR3 sequences, approximately 20% seen once. This TCR derives from a human donor with low-grade glioma or glioblastoma, undergoing nonglioma brain surgery, or in good health (not recorded which). Sequenced: glioma tissue, nonneoplastic brain tissue, or PBMCs (not recorded which).

The CDR3 is CASSLTVTGELFF. The CDR3 bases are TGTGCCAGCAGTCTCACAGTCACCGGGGAGCTGTTTTTT. The V and J genes are TRBV28 and TRBJ2-2; D not certain. Deletions cut 5 bases from V and 4 bases from J, with 8 bases between. The CDR3 loop spans 13 amino acids. Germline-derived CDR1 and CDR2 are MDHEN and SYDVKM.